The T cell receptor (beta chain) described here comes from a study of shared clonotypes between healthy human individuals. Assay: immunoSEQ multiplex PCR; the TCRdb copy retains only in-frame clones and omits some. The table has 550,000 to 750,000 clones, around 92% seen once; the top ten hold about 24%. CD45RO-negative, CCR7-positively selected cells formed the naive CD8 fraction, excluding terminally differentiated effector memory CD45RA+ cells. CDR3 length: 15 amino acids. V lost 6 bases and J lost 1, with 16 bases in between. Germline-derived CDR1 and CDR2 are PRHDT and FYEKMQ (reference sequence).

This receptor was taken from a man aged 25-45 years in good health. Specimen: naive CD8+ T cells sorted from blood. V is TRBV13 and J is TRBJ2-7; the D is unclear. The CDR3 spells CASRRALGPSYEQYF. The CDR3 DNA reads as TGTGCCAGCAGACGGGCCCTCGGGCCGTCCTACGAGCAGTACTTC.